In this sample, the clone carrying this TCR beta chain turned up once. This entry comes from a study of shared clonotypes between healthy human individuals. The length of the CDR3 is 15 residues. Trimming took off 5 bases at V and 7 bases at J, with 21 bases between the two ends. The germline CDR1 and CDR2 sequences are MNHEY and SMNVEV (reference sequence). Here immunoSEQ multiplex PCR was the method, and the copy in TCRdb shows in-frame clones only, minus some. Among nearly 2 million clones listed, approximately 94% were seen once. Naive CD8 cells lacked CD45RO and underwent positive selection for CCR7, leaving out terminally differentiated effector memory CD45RA+ cells. Caucasian adults living in Nashville, Tennessee, provided all samples.

The sequence came from a man between 18 and 29 years old in good health. The sequencing input was naive CD8+ T cells sorted from blood. The chain carries TRBV27 and TRBJ2-7; the D gene could be TRBD1 or TRBD2 (5 bases each). The CDR3 DNA sequence: TGTGCCAGCAGTGAATTCTGGGACCTCAAGGGAGAGCAGTACTTC. Its translation: CASSEFWDLKGEQYF.